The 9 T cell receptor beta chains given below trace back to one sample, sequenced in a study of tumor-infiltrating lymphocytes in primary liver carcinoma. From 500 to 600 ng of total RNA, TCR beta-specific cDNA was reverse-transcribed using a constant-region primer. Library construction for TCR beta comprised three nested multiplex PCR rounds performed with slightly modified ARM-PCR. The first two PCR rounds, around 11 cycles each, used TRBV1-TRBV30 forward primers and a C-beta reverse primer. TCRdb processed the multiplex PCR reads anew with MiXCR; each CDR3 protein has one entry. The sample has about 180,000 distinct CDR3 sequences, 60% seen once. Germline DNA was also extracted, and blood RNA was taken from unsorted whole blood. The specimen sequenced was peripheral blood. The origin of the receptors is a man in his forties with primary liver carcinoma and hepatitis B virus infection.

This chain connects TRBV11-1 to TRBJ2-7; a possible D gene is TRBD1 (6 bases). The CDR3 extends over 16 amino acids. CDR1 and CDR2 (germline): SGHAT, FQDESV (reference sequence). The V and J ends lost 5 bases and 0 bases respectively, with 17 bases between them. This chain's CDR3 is CASSLSTWDNSYEQYF. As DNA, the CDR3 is TGTGCCAGCAGCCTATCTACCTGGGACAACTCCTACGAGCAGTACTTC.

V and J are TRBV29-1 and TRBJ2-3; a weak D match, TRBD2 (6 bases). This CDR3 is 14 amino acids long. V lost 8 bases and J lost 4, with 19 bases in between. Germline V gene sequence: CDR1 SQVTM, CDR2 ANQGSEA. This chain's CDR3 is CSISLASGADTQYF. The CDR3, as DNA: TGCAGCATTTCCTTAGCGTCGGGGGCAGATACGCAGTATTTT.

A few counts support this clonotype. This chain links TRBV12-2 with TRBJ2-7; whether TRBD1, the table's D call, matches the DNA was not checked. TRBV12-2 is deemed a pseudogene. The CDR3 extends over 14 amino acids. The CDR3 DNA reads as TGTGCAAGTCGCTTAGAACAGGGGACCTACGAGCAGTACTTC. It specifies CASRLEQGTYEQYF.

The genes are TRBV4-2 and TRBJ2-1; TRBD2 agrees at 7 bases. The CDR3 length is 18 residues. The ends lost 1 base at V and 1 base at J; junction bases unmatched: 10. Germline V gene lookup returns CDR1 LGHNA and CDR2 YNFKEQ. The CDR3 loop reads CASSQGGAGAGSYNEQFF. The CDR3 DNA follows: TGTGCCAGCAGCCAAGGGGGCGCCGGAGCGGGGTCCTACAATGAGCAGTTCTTC.

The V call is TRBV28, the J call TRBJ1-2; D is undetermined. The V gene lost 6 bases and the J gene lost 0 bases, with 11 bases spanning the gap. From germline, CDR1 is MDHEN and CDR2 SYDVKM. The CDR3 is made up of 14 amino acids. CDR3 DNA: TGTGCCAGCAGGGACGATGGGTCTAACTATGGCTACACCTTC. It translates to CASRDDGSNYGYTF.

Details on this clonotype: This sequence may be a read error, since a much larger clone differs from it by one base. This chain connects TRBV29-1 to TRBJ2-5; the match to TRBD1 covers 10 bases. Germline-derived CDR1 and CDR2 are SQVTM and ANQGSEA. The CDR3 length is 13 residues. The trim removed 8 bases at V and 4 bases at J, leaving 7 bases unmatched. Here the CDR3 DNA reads TGCAGCTCCCGACAGGGGGCCAGAGAGACCCAGTACTTC. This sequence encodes CSSRQGARETQYF.

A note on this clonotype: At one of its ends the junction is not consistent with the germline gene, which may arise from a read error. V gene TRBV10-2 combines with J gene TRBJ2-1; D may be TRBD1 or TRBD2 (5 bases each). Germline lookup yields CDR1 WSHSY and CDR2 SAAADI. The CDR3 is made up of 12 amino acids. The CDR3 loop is CACTGGYNEQFF. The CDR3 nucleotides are TGCGCCTGCACAGGAGGCTACAATGAACAGTTCTTC.

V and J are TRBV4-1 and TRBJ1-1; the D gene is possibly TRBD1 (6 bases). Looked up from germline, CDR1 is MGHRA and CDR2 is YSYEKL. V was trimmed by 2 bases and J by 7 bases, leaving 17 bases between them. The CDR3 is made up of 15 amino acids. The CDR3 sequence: CASSQLPFSGDEAFF. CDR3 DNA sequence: TGCGCCAGCAGCCAACTGCCCTTCTCAGGGGATGAAGCTTTCTTT.

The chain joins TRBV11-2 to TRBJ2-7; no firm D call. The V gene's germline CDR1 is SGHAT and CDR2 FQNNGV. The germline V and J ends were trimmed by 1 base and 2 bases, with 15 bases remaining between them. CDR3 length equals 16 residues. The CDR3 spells CASSLGGGASAYEQYF. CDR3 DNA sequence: TGTGCCAGCAGCTTAGGGGGTGGAGCTTCAGCCTACGAGCAGTACTTC.